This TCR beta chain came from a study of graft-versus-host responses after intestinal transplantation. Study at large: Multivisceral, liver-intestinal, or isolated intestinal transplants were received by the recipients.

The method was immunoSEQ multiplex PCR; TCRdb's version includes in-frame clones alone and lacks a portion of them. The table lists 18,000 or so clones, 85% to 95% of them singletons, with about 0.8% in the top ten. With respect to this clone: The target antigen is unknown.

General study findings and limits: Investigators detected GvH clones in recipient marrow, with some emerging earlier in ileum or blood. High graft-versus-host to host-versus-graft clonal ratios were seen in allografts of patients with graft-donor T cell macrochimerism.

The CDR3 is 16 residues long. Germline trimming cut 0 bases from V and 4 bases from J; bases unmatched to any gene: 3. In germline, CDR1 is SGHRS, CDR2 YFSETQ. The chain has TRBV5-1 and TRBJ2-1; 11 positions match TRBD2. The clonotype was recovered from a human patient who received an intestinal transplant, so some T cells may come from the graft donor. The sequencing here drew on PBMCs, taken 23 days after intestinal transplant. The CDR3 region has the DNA TGCGCCAGCAGCTTGGAACTAGCGGGAGTGTACAATGAGCAGTTCTTC. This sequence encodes CASSLELAGVYNEQFF.